The 3 T cell receptor beta chains listed next were all sequenced from one sample in a study of blood T cell repertoires in COVID-19. Repertoires were generated with immunoSEQ multiplex PCR, while TCRdb's copy carries only in-frame clones and drops some. The table shows 240,000 or so clones, with around nine tenths occurring only once. Sequencing was performed on peripheral blood. The receptors were sampled from a woman aged 40 to 55 who had recovered from COVID-19.

This rearrangement joins TRBV7-9 to TRBJ2-2, with TRBD1 identical over 8 bases. Germline CDR1 is SEHNR and CDR2 is FQNEAQ (reference sequence). The CDR3 is 17 amino acids. J was trimmed by 2 bases and V by 1 base; bases with no gene match: 6. In nucleotides, the CDR3 is TGTGCCAGCAGCTTAGGCAGGGGGCGACCAAACACCGGGGAGCTGTTTTTT. It codes for CASSLGRGRPNTGELFF.

This sequence joins TRBV27 and TRBJ1-1; tentative D call: TRBD1 (5 bases). V was trimmed by 6 bases and J by 4 bases, leaving 12 bases between them. The CDR3 has 13 amino acids. CDR1 and CDR2 from the germline V gene are MNHEY and SMNVEV (reference sequence). The CDR3 region is CASRRGGGTEAFF. In DNA form, the CDR3 reads TGTGCCAGCAGACGCGGGGGTGGCACTGAAGCTTTCTTT.

This chain uses TRBV27 with TRBJ2-7; the match to TRBD1 covers 9 bases. The J segment lost 6 bases and the V segment lost 3 bases, leaving 9 bases of the junction unmatched. This CDR3 is 15 amino acids long. Germline V gives CDR1 MNHEY, CDR2 SMNVEV (reference sequence). Written as DNA, the CDR3 is TGTGCCAGCAGTTTGGGGACAGGGCTTCGTGGCGAGCAGTACTTC. It is translated as CASSLGTGLRGEQYF.